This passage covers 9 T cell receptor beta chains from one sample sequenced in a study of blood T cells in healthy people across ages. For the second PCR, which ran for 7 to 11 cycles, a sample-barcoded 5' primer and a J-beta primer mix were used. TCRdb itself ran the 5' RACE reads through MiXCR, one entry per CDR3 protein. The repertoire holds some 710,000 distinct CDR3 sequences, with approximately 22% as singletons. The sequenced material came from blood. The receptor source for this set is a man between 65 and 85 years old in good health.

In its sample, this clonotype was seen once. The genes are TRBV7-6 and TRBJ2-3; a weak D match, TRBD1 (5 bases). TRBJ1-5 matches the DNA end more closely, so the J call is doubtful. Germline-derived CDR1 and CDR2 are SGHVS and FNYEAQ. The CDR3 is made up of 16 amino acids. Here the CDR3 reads CASSLLGGASTDTQHF. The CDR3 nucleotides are TGTGCCAGCAGCTTATTGGGCGGGGCAAGCACAGATACGCAGCATTTT.

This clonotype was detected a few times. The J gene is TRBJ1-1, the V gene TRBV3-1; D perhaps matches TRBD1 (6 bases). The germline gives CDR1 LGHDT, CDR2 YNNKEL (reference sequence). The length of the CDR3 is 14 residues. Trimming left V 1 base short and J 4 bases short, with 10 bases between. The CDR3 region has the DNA TGTGCCAGCAGCCAAGGGGTAGGGGGCACTGAAGCTTTCTTT. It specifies CASSQGVGGTEAFF.

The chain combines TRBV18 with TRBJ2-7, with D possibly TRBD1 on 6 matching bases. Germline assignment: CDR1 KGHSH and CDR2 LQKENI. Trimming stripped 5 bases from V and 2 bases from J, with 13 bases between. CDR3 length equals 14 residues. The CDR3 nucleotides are TGTGCCAGCTCATCAATAGGGGGAACCTACGAGCAGTACTTC. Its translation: CASSSIGGTYEQYF.

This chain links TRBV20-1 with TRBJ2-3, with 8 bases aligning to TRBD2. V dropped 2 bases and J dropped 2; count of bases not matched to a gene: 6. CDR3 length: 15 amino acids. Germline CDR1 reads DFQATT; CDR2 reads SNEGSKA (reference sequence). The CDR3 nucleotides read TGCAGTGCTAGACACCCGGGACTAGTCACAGATACGCAGTATTTT. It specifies CSARHPGLVTDTQYF.

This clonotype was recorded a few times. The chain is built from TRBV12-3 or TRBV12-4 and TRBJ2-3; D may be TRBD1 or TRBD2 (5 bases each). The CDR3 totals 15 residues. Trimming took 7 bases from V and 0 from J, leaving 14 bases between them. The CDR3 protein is CASTRRGSSTDTQYF. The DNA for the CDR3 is TGTGCCAGCACCCGCCGGGGCTCTAGCACAGATACGCAGTATTTT.

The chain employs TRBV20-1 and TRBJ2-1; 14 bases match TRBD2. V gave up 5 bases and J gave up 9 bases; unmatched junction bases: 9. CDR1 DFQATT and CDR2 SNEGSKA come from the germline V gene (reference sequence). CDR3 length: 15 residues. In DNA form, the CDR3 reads TGCAGTGCTGGGACTAGCGGGAGAGGTGATAGTGAGCAGTTCTTC. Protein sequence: CSAGTSGRGDSEQFF.

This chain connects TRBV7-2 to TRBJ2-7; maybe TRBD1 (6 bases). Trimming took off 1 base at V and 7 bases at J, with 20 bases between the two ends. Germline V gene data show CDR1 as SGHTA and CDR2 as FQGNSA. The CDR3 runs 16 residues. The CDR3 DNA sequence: TGTGCCAGCAGCTTAGTTTTGGACAGCTACCCTAGGGAGCAGTACTTC. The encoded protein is CASSLVLDSYPREQYF.

The CDR3 sequence is CSARVGTRKADTQYF. The CDR3, as DNA: TGCAGTGCTAGAGTTGGGACTAGAAAGGCAGATACGCAGTATTTT. This chain uses TRBV20-1 with TRBJ2-3; the match to TRBD2 covers 8 bases. V trimming: 1 base; J trimming: 4 bases; junction bases outside the gene matches: 7. CDR1 is DFQATT and CDR2 is SNEGSKA in the germline V gene (reference sequence). The CDR3 has 15 residues.

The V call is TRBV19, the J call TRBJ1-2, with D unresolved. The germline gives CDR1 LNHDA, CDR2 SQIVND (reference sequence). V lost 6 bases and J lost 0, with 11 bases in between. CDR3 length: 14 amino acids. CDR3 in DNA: TGTGCCAGTAGAGGCGCCGGATCTAACTATGGCTACACCTTC. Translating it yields CASRGAGSNYGYTF. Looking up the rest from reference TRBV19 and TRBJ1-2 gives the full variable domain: DGGITQSPKYLFRKEGQNVTLSCEQNLNHDAMYWYRQDPGQGLRLIYYSQIVNDFQKGDIAEGYSVSREKKESFPLTVTSAQKNPTAFYLCASRGAGSNYGYTFGSGTRLTVV.